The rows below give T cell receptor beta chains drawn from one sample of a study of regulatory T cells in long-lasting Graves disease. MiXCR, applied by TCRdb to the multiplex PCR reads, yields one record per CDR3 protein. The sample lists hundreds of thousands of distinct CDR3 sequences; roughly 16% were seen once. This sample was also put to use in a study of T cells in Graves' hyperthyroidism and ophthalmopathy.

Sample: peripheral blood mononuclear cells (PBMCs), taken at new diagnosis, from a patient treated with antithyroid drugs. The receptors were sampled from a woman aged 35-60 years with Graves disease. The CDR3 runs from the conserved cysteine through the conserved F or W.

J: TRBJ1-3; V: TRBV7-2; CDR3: CASSLNGGVGNTIYF
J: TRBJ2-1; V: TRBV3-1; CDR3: CASSPMRQRGDNEQFF
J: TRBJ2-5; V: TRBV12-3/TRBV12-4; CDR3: CASSLFQKDQETQYF
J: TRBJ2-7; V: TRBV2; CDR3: CASKVREGHYEQYF
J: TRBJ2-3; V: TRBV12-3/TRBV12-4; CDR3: CASRGEGGGTDTQYF
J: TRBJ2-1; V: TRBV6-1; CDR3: CANSRGVAYNEQFF
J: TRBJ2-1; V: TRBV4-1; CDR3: CASSQEWDRYNEQFF
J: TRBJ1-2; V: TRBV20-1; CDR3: CSARGFIGDRGGYTF
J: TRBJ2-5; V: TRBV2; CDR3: CASSEASGQETQYF
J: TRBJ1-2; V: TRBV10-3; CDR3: CAIRDDRVYGYTF
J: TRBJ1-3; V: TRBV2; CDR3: CASSTGLYTIYF
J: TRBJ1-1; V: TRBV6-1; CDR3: CTSSRTENTEAFF
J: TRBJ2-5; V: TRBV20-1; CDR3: CSAIQGVETQYF
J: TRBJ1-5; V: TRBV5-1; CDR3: CASRGGSNQPQHF
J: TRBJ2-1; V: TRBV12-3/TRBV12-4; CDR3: CASSFGGGAIFF
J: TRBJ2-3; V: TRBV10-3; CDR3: CASSGGVRDTQYF
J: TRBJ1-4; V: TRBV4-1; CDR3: CASSLLPSEKLFF
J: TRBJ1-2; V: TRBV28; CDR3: CASSLGTASGGYTF
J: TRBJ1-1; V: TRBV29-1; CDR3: CSVGTGGGTEAFF
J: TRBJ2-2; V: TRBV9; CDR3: CASSVEQGITGELFF
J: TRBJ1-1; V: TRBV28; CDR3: CASSLLNTEAFF
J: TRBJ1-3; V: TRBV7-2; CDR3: CASSLYHAVGNTIYF
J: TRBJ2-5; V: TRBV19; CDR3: CASSGGQQETQYF
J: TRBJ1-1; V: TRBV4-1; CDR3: CASSRTGVGTEAFF
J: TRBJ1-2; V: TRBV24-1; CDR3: CATSDRDRPNYGYTF
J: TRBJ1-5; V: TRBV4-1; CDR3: CASSQDPGGSNQPQHF
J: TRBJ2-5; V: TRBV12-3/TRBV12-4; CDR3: CASSLGDAPGTQYF
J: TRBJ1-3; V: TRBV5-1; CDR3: CASSMTGDSGNTIYF